One sample yielded the 14 T cell receptor beta chains listed below, sequenced in a study of blood T cell repertoires in COVID-19. Repertoires were generated with immunoSEQ multiplex PCR, while TCRdb's copy carries only in-frame clones and drops some. The sample has hundreds of thousands of clones; over 70% are singletons. Sequencing was done on a sample of peripheral blood. All receptors derive from a woman at least 80 years old with acute or convalescent COVID-19.

CDR3 amino acids: CASRRQMTNEKLFF. The CDR3 bases are TGTGCCAGCAGGAGACAGATGACTAATGAAAAACTGTTTTTT. The gene calls are TRBV6-6 and TRBJ1-4, with D tentatively TRBD1 (5 bases). CDR1 and CDR2 (germline): MNHNY, SVGAGI (reference sequence). Trimming pared 6 bases from V and 2 bases from J, leaving 10 bases between. This CDR3 is 14 amino acids long.

The chain recombines TRBV18 with TRBJ2-7, with TRBD2 matching 13 bases. The CDR3 consists of 16 residues. The ends lost 4 bases at V and 4 bases at J; junction bases unmatched: 7. CDR1 is KGHSH and CDR2 is LQKENI in the germline V gene. The CDR3 sequence is CASSLGTSGISYEQYF. CDR3 in DNA: TGTGCCAGCTCACTAGGGACTAGCGGGATTTCTTACGAGCAGTACTTC.

The chain combines TRBV27 with TRBJ2-3; 12 bases are a match to TRBD2. After removal of 0 bases from V and 3 bases from J, the junction contained 7 bases not matched to a gene. CDR1 MNHEY and CDR2 SMNVEV come from the germline V gene (reference sequence). The CDR3 totals 18 residues. The CDR3 here is CASSLSRLAGGMTDTQYF. The CDR3 DNA is TGTGCCAGCAGTTTATCGCGGCTAGCGGGAGGGATGACAGATACGCAGTATTTT.

This clone was seen ten or more times. The chain links TRBV6-6 to TRBJ1-2; perhaps TRBD1 as D (5 bases). Germline-derived CDR1 and CDR2 are MNHNY and SVGAGI (reference sequence). V gave up 5 bases and J gave up 7 bases, with 11 bases separating them. CDR3 length: 12 amino acids. CDR3 loop: CASSGTGGGYTF. CDR3 in DNA: TGTGCCAGCAGTGGGACGGGAGGTGGCTACACCTTC.

The chain carries TRBV18 and TRBJ1-2; maybe TRBD1 (6 bases). Per germline, CDR1 KGHSH and CDR2 LQKENI. Between the trimmed V and J ends, which lost 2 bases and 0 bases, there was a span of 16 bases. This CDR3 is built from 17 residues. The CDR3 protein is CASSPNLGGKSNYGYTF. DNA for the CDR3: TGTGCCAGCTCACCAAATCTAGGGGGAAAGTCTAACTATGGCTACACCTTC.

The chain carries TRBV13 and TRBJ2-1; 7 nucleotides agree with TRBD2. The J segment lost 12 bases and the V segment lost 5 bases, leaving 7 bases of the junction unmatched. The CDR3 has 12 amino acids. CDR1 and CDR2 from the germline V gene are PRHDT and FYEKMQ (reference sequence). This chain's CDR3 is CASSLGGYGQFF. CDR3 DNA sequence: TGTGCCAGCAGCCTCGGGGGGTATGGGCAGTTCTTC.

The rearrangement links TRBV21-1 to TRBJ1-4; TRBD1 is the table's D call and was not checked against the DNA. TRBV21-1 is tagged as a pseudogene. The CDR3 runs to 16 residues. CDR3 loop: CASSPGWGHLGEKLFF. DNA for the CDR3: TGTGCCAGCAGCCCCGGGTGGGGACATCTCGGCGAAAAACTGTTTTTT.

The CDR3 sequence: CASSLDREAFF. Written as DNA, the CDR3 is TGTGCCAGCAGCTTAGATCGGGAAGCTTTCTTT. The rearrangement uses TRBV7-2 and TRBJ1-1; no firm D call. The CDR3 length is 11 residues. Per the germline V gene, CDR1 is SGHTA and CDR2 is FQGNSA. V was cut by 1 base and J by 8 bases, with 5 bases left in between.

The chain combines TRBV5-1 with TRBJ1-2, with D possibly TRBD1 on 6 matching bases. Trimming pared 6 bases from V and 0 bases from J, leaving 15 bases between. The CDR3 length is 15 residues. The germline V gene encodes CDR1 SGHRS and CDR2 YFSETQ. The CDR3 DNA follows: TGCGCCAGCAATAGGGGGACCAATCCTAACTATGGCTACACCTTC. Protein sequence: CASNRGTNPNYGYTF. Full variable domain (rest looked up from reference TRBV5-1 and TRBJ1-2): KAGVTQTPRYLIKTRGQQVTLSCSPISGHRSVSWYQQTPGQGLQFLFEYFSETQRNKGNFPGRFSGRQFSNSRSEMNVSTLELGDSALYLCASNRGTNPNYGYTFGSGTRLTVV.

The chain joins TRBV7-9 to TRBJ2-5, with 15 bases matching TRBD2. Germline values: CDR1 SEHNR, CDR2 FQNEAQ (reference sequence). V lost 3 bases and J lost 2; bases outside the gene matches: 4. This CDR3 has 17 residues. The DNA for the CDR3 is TGTGCCAGCAGCTTCGGACTAGCGGGGGGGCCACAAGAGACCCAGTACTTC. It specifies CASSFGLAGGPQETQYF.

The chain combines TRBV7-9 with TRBJ2-3; unclear D gene. From germline, CDR1 is SEHNR and CDR2 FQNEAQ (reference sequence). The V and J ends lost 1 base and 2 bases respectively, with 7 bases between them. CDR3 length: 14 residues. CDR3 sequence (DNA): TGTGCCAGCAGCTTAGGAGGCAACACAGATACGCAGTATTTT. Residues: CASSLGGNTDTQYF.

The V call is TRBV30, the J call TRBJ2-1, with 8 nucleotides matching TRBD1. Trimming cost V 3 bases and J 12 bases; bases outside gene matches: 10. CDR1 and CDR2 (germline): GTSNPN, SVGIG (reference sequence). CDR3 length: 13 amino acids. CDR3 amino acids: CAWRGQAPRGQFF. DNA for the CDR3: TGTGCCTGGAGGGGACAGGCCCCGAGAGGGCAGTTCTTC.

This clone has at least ten counts. The rearrangement joins TRBV15 to TRBJ2-3; D is ambiguous. Germline V gene lookup returns CDR1 LNHNV and CDR2 YYDKDF (reference sequence). The length of the CDR3 is 13 residues. V was pared by 0 bases and J by 4 bases, with 5 bases between. This chain's CDR3 is CATSRDLADTQYF. DNA for the CDR3: TGTGCCACCAGCAGAGATTTAGCAGATACGCAGTATTTT.

The chain employs TRBV28 and TRBJ1-1; D uncertain. Per germline, CDR1 MDHEN and CDR2 SYDVKM. The ends were cut back, 1 base at V and 12 bases at J, with 12 bases in the middle. The CDR3 has 12 amino acids. For the CDR3, the DNA is TGTGCCAGCAGTTTATTTGCCCGAGAAACTTTCTTT. Its protein product is CASSLFARETFF.